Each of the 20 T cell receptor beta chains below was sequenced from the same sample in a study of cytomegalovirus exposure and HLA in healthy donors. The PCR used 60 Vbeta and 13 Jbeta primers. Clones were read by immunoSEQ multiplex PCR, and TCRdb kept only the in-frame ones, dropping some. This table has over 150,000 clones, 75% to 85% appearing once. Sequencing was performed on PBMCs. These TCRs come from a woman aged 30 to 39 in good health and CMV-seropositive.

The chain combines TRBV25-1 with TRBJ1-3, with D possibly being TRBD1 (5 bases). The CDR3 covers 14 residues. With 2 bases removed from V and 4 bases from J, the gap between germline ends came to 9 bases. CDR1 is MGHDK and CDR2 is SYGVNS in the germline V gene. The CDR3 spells CASSETGVGNTIYF. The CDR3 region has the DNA TGTGCCAGCAGTGAAACGGGGGTAGGAAACACCATATATTTT.

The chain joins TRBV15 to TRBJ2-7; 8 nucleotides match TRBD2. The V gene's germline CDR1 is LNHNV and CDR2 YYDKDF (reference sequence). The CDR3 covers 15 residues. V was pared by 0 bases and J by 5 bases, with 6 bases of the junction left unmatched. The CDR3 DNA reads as TGTGCCACCAGCAGAGATCTAGCAGCGGGGGACGAGCAGTACTTC. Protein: CATSRDLAAGDEQYF.

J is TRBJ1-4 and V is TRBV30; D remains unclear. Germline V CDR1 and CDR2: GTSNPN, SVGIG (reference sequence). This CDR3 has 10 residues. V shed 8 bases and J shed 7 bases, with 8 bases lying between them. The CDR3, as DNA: TGTGCCGCGGAAGGTGAAAAACTGTTTTTT. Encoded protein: CAAEGEKLFF.

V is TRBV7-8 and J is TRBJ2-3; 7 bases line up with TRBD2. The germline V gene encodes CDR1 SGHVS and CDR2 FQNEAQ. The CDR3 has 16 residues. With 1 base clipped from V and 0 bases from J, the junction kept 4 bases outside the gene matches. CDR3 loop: CASSLDAGESTDTQYF. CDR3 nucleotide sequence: TGTGCCAGCAGCTTAGATGCGGGAGAGAGCACAGATACGCAGTATTTT.

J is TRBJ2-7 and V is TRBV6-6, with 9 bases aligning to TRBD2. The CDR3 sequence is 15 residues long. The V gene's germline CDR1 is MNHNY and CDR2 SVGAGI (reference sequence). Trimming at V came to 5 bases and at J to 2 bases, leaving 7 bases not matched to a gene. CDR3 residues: CASSESSGGTYEQYF. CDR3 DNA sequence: TGTGCCAGCAGTGAGTCCAGCGGGGGGACCTACGAGCAGTACTTC.

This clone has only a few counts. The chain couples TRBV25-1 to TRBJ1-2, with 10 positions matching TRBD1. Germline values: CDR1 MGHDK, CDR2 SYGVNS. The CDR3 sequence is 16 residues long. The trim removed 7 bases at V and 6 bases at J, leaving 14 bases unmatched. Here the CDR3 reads CASTFGTGADRNGYTF. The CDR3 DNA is TGTGCCAGCACTTTTGGGACAGGGGCCGATCGGAATGGCTACACCTTC.

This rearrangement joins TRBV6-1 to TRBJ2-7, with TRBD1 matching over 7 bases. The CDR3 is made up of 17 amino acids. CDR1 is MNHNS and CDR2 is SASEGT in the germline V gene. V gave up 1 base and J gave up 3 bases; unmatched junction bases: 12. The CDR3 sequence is CASSEGLFGTANYEQYF. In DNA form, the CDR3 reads TGTGCCAGCAGTGAAGGGTTGTTCGGGACAGCCAACTACGAGCAGTACTTC.

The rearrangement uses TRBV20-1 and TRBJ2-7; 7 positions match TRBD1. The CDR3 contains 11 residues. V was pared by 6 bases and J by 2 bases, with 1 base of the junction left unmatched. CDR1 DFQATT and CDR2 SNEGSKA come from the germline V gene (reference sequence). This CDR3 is CSATGAYEQYF. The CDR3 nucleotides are TGCAGTGCCACAGGGGCCTACGAGCAGTACTTC.

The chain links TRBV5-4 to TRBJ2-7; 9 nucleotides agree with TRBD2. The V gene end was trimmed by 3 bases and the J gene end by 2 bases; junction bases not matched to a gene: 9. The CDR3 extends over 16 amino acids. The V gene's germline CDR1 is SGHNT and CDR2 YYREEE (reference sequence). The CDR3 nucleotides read TGTGCCAGCAGCTCACCTACTAGCGGGTTTGCCTACGAGCAGTACTTC. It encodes CASSSPTSGFAYEQYF.

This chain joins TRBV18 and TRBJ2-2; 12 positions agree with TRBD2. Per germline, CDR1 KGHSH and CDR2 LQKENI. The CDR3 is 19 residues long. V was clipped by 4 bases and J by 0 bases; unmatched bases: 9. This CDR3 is CASSQLIGLAGPNTGELFF. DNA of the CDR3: TGTGCCAGCTCACAACTAATCGGACTAGCGGGGCCGAACACCGGGGAGCTGTTTTTT. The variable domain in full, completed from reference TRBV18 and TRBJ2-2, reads NAGVMQNPRHLVRRRGQEARLRCSPMKGHSHVYWYRQLPEEGLKFMVYLQKENIIDESGMPKERFSAEFPKEGPSILRIQQVVRGDSAAYFCASSQLIGLAGPNTGELFFGEGSRLTVL.

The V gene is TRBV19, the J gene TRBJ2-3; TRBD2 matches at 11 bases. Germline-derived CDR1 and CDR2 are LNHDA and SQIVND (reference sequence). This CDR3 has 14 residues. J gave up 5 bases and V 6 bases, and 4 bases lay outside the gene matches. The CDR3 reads CASRVAGGRDTQYF. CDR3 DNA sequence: TGTGCCAGTAGGGTAGCGGGAGGGCGAGATACGCAGTATTTT.

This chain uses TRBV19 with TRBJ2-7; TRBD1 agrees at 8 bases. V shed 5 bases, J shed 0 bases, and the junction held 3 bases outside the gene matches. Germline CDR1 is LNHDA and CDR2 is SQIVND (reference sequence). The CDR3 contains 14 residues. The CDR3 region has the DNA TGTGCCAGTAGTTCTGACAGGGGCTCCTACGAGCAGTACTTC. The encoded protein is CASSSDRGSYEQYF.

CDR3 residues: CASTLDAAANTEAFF. The CDR3 region has the DNA TGTGCCAGCACCTTAGATGCGGCAGCCAACACTGAAGCTTTCTTT. This chain links TRBV27 with TRBJ1-1, with D unclear. CDR1 and CDR2 from the germline V gene are MNHEY and SMNVEV (reference sequence). Deletions cut 7 bases from V and 2 bases from J, with 17 bases between. The CDR3 runs to 15 residues.

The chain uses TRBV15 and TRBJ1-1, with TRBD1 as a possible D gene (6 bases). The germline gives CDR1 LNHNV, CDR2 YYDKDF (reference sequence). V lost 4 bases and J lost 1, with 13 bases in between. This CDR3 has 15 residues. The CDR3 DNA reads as TGTGCCACCAGCAAGCCCGGGACAACGAACACTGAAGCTTTCTTT. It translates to CATSKPGTTNTEAFF. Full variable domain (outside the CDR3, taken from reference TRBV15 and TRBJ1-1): DAMVIQNPRYQVTQFGKPVTLSCSQTLNHNVMYWYQQKSSQAPKLLFHYYDKDFNNEADTPDNFQSRRPNTSFCFLDIRSPGLGDTAMYLCATSKPGTTNTEAFFGQGTRLTVV.

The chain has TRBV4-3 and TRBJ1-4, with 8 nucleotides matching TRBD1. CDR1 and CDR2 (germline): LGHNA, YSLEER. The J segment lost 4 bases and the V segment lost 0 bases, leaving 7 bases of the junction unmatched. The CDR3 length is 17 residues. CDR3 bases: TGCGCCAGCAGCCAAGATCGCAGGGGGCAGATTAATGAAAAACTGTTTTTT. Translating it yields CASSQDRRGQINEKLFF.

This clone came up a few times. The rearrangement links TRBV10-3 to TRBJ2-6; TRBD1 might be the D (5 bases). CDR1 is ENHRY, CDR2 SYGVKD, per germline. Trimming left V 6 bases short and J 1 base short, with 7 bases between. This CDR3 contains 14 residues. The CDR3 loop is CAIRGQSGANVLTF. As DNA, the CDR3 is TGTGCCATCAGGGGGCAGTCTGGGGCCAACGTCCTGACTTTC.

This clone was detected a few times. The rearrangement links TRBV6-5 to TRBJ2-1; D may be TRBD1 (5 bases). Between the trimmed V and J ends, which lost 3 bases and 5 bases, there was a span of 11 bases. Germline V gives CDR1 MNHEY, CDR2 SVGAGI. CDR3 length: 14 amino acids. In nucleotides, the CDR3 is TGTGCCAGCAGTTATCAGGGAATGGACAATGAGCAGTTCTTC. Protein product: CASSYQGMDNEQFF.

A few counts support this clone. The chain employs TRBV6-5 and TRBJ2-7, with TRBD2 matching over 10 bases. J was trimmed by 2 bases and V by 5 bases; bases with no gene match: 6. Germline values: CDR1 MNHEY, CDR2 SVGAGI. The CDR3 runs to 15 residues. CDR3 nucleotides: TGTGCCAGCAGTAGACTAGCGGGCATGACCTACGAGCAGTACTTC. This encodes CASSRLAGMTYEQYF.

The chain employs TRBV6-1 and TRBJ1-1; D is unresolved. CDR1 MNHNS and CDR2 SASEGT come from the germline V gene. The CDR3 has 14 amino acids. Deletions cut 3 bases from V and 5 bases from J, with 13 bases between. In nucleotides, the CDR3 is TGTGCCAGCAGTGAGAGGGCGTCGGTTACTGAAGCTTTCTTT. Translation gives CASSERASVTEAFF.

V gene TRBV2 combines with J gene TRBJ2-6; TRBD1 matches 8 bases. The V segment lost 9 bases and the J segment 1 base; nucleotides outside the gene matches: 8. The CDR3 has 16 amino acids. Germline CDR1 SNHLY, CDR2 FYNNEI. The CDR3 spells CASTGQGASGANVLTF. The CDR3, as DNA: TGTGCCAGTACCGGACAGGGTGCTTCTGGGGCCAACGTCCTGACTTTC. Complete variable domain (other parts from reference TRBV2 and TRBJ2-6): EPEVTQTPSHQVTQMGQEVILRCVPISNHLYFYWYRQILGQKVEFLVSFYNNEISEKSEIFDDQFSVERPDGSNFTLKIRSTKLEDSAMYFCASTGQGASGANVLTFGAGSRLTVL.